This TCR beta chain was found in a study of siplizumab effects on memory and regulatory T cells. General study results and limits: A major contribution to the alloresponse seemed to be made by naive T cells, which seemed more diverse than memory cells.

This clone was seen only a few times. Its antigen remains unidentified. The assay was immunoSEQ multiplex PCR, and TCRdb's table has in-frame clones only and misses some. The sample holds roughly 110,000 clones, roughly 93% seen once. The CDR3 is made up of 14 amino acids. V was trimmed by 5 bases and J by 8 bases, leaving 13 bases between them. Germline assignment: CDR1 MDHEN and CDR2 SYDVKM. Sequences were obtained from non-Treg CD4+ T cells sorted from blood. The chain recombines TRBV28 with TRBJ1-6, with D possibly being TRBD1 (6 bases). The clonotype was recovered from a human donor in good health. The CDR3 sequence: CASSMDRFDSPLHF. CDR3 DNA: TGTGCCAGCAGTATGGACAGATTTGATTCACCCCTCCACTTT. Using reference TRBV28 and TRBJ1-6 for the parts outside the CDR3, the full variable domain is DVKVTQSSRYLVKRTGEKVFLECVQDMDHENMFWYRQDPGLGLRLIYFSYDVKMKEKGDIPEGYSVSREKKERFSLILESASTNQTSMYLCASSMDRFDSPLHFGNGTRLTVT.